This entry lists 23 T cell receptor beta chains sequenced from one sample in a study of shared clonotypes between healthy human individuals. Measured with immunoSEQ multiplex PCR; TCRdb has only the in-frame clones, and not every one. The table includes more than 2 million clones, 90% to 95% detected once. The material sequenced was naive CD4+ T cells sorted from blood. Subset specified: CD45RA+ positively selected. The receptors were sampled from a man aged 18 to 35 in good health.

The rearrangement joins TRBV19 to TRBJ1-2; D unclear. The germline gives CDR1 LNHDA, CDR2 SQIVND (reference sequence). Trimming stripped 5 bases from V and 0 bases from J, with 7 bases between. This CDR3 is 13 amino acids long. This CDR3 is CASSRSPNYGYTF. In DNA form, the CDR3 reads TGTGCCAGTAGTCGTAGTCCTAACTATGGCTACACCTTC. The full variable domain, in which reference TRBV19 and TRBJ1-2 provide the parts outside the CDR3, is DGGITQSPKYLFRKEGQNVTLSCEQNLNHDAMYWYRQDPGQGLRLIYYSQIVNDFQKGDIAEGYSVSREKKESFPLTVTSAQKNPTAFYLCASSRSPNYGYTFGSGTRLTVV.

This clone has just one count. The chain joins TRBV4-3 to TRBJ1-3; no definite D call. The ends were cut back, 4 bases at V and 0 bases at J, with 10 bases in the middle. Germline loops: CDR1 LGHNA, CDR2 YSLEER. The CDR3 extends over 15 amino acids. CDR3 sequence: CASSRSLDSGNTIYF. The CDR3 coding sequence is TGCGCCAGCAGCCGGAGCCTTGACTCTGGAAACACCATATATTTT.

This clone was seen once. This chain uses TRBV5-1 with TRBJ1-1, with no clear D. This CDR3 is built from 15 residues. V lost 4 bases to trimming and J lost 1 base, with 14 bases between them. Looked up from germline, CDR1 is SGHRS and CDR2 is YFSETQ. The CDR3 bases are TGCGCCAGCAGCCCCTTAGGTGGGTGGAACACTGAAGCTTTCTTT. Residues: CASSPLGGWNTEAFF. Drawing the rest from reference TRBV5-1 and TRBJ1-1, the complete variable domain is KAGVTQTPRYLIKTRGQQVTLSCSPISGHRSVSWYQQTPGQGLQFLFEYFSETQRNKGNFPGRFSGRQFSNSRSEMNVSTLELGDSALYLCASSPLGGWNTEAFFGQGTRLTVV.

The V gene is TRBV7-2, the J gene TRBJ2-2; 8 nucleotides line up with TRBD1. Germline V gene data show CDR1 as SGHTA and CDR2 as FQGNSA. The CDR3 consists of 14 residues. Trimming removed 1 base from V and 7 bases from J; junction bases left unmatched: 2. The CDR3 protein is CASSLVDRVGELFF. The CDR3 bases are TGTGCCAGCAGCTTAGTGGACAGGGTCGGGGAGCTGTTTTTT.

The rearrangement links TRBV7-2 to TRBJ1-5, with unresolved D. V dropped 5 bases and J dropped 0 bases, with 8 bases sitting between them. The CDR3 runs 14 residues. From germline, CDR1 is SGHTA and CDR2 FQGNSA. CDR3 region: CASSPGYSNQPQHF. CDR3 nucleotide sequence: TGTGCCAGCAGCCCTGGTTATAGCAATCAGCCCCAGCATTTT.

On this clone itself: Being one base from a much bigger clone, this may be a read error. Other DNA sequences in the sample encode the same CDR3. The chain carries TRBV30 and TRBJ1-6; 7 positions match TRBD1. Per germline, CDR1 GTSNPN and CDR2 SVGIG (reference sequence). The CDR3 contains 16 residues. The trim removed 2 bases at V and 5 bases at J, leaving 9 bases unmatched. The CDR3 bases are TGTGCCTGGAGTCAGGGGGTTGGGGGACATAATTCACCCCTCCACTTT. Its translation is CAWSQGVGGHNSPLHF. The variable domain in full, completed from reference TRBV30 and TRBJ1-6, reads SQTIHQWPATLVQPVGSPLSLECTVEGTSNPNLYWYRQAAGRGLQLLFYSVGIGQISSEVPQNLSASRPQDRQFILSSKKLLLSDSGFYLCAWSQGVGGHNSPLHFGNGTRLTVT.

The CDR3 here is CAISSGGNQPQHF. The CDR3 DNA sequence: TGTGCCATCTCTTCGGGGGGCAATCAGCCCCAGCATTTT. This chain joins TRBV6-1 and TRBJ1-5, with D possibly being TRBD1 (5 bases). The germline V gene has CDR1 MNHNS and CDR2 SASEGT. V was pared by 10 bases and J by 2 bases, with 12 bases between. The CDR3 extends over 13 amino acids.

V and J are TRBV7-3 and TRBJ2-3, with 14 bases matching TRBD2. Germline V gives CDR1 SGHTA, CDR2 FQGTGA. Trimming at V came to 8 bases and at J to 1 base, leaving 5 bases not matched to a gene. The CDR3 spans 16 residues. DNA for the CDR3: TGTGCCAGCCGTCTGGGACTAGCGGGGGGCACAGATACGCAGTATTTT. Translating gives CASRLGLAGGTDTQYF. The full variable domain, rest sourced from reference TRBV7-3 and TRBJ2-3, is GAGVSQTPSNKVTEKGKYVELRCDPISGHTALYWYRQSLGQGPEFLIYFQGTGAADDSGLPNDRFFAVRPEGSVSTLKIQRTERGDSAVYLCASRLGLAGGTDTQYFGPGTRLTVL.

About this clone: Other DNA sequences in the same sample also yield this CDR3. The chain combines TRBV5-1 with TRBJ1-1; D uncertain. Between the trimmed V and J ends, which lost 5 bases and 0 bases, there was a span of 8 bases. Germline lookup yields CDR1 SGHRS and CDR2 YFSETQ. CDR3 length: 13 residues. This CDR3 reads CASSLSMNTEAFF. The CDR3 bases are TGCGCCAGCAGTCTCAGTATGAACACTGAAGCTTTCTTT.

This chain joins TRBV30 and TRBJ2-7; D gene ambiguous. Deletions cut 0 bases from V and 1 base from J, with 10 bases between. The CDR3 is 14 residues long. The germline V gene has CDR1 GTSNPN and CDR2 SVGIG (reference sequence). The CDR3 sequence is CAWSVGLGSYEQYF. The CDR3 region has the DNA TGTGCCTGGAGTGTGGGTCTGGGGTCCTACGAGCAGTACTTC. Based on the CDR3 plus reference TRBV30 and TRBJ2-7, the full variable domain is SQTIHQWPATLVQPVGSPLSLECTVEGTSNPNLYWYRQAAGRGLQLLFYSVGIGQISSEVPQNLSASRPQDRQFILSSKKLLLSDSGFYLCAWSVGLGSYEQYFGPGTRLTVT.

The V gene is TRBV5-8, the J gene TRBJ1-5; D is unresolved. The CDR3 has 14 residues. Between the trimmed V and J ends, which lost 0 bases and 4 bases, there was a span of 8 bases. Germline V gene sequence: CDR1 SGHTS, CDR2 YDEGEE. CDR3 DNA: TGTGCCAGCAGCTTGGTACGATCAAATCAGCCCCAGCATTTT. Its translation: CASSLVRSNQPQHF. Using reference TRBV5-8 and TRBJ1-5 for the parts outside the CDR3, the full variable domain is EAGVTQSPTHLIKTRGQQATLRCSPISGHTSVYWYQQALGLGLQFLLWYDEGEERNRGNFPPRFSGRQFPNYSSELNVNALELEDSALYLCASSLVRSNQPQHFGDGTRLSIL.

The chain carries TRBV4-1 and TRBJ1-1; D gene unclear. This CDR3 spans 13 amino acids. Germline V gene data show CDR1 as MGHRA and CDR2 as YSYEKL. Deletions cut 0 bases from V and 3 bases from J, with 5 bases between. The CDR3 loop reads CASSQEVYTEAFF. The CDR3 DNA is TGCGCCAGCAGCCAAGAAGTGTACACTGAAGCTTTCTTT.

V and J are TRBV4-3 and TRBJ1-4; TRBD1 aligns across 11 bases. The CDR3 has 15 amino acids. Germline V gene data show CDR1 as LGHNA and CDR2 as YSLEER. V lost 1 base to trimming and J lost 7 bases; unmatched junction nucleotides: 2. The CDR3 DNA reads TGCGCCAGCAGCCAAGGGGACAGGGGGGGTGAAAAACTGTTTTTT. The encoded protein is CASSQGDRGGEKLFF.

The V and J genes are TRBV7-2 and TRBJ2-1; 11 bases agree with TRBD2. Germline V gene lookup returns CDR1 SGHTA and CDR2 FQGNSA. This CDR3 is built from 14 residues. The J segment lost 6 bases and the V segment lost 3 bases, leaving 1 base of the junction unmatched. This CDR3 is CASSFGTSGNEQFF. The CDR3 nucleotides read TGTGCCAGCAGCTTCGGGACTAGCGGCAATGAGCAGTTCTTC.

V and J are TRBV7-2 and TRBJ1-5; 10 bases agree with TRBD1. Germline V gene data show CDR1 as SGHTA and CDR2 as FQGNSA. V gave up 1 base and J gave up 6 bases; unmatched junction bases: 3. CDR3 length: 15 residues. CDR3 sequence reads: CASSLGGQGSQPQHF. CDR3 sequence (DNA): TGTGCCAGCAGCTTAGGGGGACAGGGGAGTCAGCCCCAGCATTTT. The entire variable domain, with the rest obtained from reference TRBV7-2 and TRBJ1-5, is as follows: GAGVSQSPSNKVTEKGKDVELRCDPISGHTALYWYRQSLGQGLEFLIYFQGNSAPDKSGLPSDRFSAERTGGSVSTLTIQRTQQEDSAVYLCASSLGGQGSQPQHFGDGTRLSIL.

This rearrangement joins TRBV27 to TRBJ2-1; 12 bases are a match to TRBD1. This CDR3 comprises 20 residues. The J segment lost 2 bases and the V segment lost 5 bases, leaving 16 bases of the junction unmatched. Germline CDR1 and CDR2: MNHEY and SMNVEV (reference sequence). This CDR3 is CASSPTGTGGTVYPYNEQFF. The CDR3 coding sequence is TGTGCCAGCAGTCCCACCGGGACAGGGGGCACAGTTTATCCCTACAATGAGCAGTTCTTC.

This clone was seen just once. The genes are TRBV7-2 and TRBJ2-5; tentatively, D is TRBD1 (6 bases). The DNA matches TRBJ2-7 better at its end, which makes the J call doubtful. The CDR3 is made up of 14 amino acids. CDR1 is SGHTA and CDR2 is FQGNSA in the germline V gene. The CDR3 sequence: CASSAGQTSYEQYF. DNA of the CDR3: TGTGCCAGCAGCGCCGGACAGACTTCCTACGAGCAGTACTTC.

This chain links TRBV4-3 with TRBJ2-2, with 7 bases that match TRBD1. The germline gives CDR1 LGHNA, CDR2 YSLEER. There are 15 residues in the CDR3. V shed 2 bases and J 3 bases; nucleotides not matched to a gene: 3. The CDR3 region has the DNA TGCGCCAGCAGCCAACAGACAGGGTACACCGGGGAGCTGTTTTTT. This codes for CASSQQTGYTGELFF.

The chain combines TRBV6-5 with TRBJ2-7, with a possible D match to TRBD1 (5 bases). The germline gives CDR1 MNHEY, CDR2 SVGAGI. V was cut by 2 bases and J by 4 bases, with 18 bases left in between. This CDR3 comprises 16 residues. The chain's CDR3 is CASSYRAGQGPYEQYF. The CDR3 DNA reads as TGTGCCAGCAGTTACAGGGCAGGGCAAGGCCCTTACGAGCAGTACTTC.

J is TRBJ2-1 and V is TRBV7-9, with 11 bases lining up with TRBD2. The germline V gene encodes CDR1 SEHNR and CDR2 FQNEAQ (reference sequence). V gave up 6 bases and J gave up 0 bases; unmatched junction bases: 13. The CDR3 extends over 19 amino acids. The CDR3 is CASSFPGLADGTSYNEQFF. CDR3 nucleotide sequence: TGTGCCAGCAGTTTCCCGGGACTAGCGGACGGTACCTCCTACAATGAGCAGTTCTTC.

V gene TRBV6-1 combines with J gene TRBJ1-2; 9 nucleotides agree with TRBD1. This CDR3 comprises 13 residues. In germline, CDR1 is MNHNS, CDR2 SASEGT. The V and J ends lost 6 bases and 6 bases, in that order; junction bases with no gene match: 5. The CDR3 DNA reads TGTGCCAGCAGGCGGACAGGGGAGGATGGCTACACCTTC. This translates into CASRRTGEDGYTF.

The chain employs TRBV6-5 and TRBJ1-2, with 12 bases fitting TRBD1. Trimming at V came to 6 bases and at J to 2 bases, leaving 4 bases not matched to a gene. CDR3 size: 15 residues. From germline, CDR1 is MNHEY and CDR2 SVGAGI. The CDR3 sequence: CASRAGTGGNYGYTF. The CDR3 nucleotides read TGTGCCAGCAGGGCCGGGACAGGGGGCAACTATGGCTACACCTTC.

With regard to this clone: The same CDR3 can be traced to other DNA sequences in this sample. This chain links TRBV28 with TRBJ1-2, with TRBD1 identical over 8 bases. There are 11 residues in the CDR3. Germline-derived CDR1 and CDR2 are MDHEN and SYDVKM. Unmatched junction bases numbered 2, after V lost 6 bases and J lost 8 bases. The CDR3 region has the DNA TGTGCCAGCAGCTCAGGGGGCGGCTACACCTTC. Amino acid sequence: CASSSGGGYTF.